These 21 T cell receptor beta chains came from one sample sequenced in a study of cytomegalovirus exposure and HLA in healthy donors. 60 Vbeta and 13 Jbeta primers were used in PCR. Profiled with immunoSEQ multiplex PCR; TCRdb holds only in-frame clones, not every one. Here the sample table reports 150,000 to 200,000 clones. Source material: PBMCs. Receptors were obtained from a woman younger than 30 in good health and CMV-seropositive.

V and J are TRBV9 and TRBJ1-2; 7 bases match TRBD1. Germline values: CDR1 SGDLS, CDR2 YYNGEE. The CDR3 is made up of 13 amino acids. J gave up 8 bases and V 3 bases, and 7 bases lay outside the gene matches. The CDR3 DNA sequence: TGTGCCAGCAGCGCCCACAGGGGTTTGGGCTACACCTTC. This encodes CASSAHRGLGYTF.

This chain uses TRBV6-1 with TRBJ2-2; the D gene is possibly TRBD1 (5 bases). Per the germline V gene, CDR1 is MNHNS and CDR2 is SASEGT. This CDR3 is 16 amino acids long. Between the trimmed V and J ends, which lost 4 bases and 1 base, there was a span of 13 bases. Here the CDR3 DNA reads TGTGCCAGCAGTGTCCAGGGCCAATTGAACACCGGGGAGCTGTTTTTT. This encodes CASSVQGQLNTGELFF.

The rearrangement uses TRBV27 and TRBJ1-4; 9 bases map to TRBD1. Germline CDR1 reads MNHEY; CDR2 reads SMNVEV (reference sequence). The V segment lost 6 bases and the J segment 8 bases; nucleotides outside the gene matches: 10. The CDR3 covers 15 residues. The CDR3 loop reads CASSLLGQGGEKLFF. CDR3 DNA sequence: TGTGCCAGCAGCCTACTGGGACAGGGAGGGGAAAAACTGTTTTTT.

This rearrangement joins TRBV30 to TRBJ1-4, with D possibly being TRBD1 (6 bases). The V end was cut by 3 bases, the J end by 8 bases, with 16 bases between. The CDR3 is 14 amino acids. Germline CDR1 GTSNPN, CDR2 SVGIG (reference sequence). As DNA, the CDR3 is TGTGCCTGGAGGTCACAGGGAGTTGGAGAAAAACTGTTTTTT. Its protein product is CAWRSQGVGEKLFF. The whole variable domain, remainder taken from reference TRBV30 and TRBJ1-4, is SQTIHQWPATLVQPVGSPLSLECTVEGTSNPNLYWYRQAAGRGLQLLFYSVGIGQISSEVPQNLSASRPQDRQFILSSKKLLLSDSGFYLCAWRSQGVGEKLFFGSGTQLSVL.

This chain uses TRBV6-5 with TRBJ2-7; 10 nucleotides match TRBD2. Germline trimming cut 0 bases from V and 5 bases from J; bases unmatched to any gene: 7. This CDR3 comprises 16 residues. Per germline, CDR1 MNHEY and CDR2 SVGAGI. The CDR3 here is CASSYSGLAGVDEQYF. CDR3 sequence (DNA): TGTGCCAGCAGTTACTCAGGGCTAGCGGGAGTCGACGAGCAGTACTTC.

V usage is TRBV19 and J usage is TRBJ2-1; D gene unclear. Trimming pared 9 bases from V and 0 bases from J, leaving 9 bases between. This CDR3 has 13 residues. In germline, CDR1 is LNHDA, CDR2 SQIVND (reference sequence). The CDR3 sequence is CASSLSSYNEQFF. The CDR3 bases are TGTGCCAGCTCATTGAGCTCCTACAATGAGCAGTTCTTC.

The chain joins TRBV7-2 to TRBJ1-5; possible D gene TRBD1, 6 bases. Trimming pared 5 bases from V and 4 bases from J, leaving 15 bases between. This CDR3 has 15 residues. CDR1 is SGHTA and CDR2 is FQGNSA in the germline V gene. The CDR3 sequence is CASSRGGRGNQPQHF. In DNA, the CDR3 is TGTGCCAGCAGCCGGGGGGGCAGGGGTAATCAGCCCCAGCATTTT.

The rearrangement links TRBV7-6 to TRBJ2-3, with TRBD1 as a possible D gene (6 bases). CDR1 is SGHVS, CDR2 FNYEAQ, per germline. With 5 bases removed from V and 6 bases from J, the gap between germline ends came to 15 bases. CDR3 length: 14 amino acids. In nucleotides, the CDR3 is TGTGCCAGCAGCATCGGACAGAGGAGGGATACGCAGTATTTT. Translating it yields CASSIGQRRDTQYF. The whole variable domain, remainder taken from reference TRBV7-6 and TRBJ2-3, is GAGVSQSPRYKVTKRGQDVALRCDPISGHVSLYWYRQALGQGPEFLTYFNYEAQQDKSGLPNDRFSAERPEGSISTLTIQRTEQRDSAMYRCASSIGQRRDTQYFGPGTRLTVL.

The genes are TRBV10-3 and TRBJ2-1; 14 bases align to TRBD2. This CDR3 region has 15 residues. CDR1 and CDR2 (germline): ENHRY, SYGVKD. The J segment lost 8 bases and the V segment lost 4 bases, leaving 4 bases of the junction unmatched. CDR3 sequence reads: CAISGKGLAGDEQFF. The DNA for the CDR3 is TGTGCCATCAGTGGGAAGGGACTAGCGGGAGATGAGCAGTTCTTC.

CDR3 DNA sequence: TGCAGCGTTGCCCCTAGCGGGCCGTACAATGAGCAGTTCTTC. Translating it yields CSVAPSGPYNEQFF. This chain connects TRBV29-1 to TRBJ2-1; 8 nucleotides line up with TRBD2. CDR3 length: 14 amino acids. CDR1 is SQVTM, CDR2 ANQGSEA, per germline. J lost 4 bases, V lost 4 bases, and 6 bases had no gene match.

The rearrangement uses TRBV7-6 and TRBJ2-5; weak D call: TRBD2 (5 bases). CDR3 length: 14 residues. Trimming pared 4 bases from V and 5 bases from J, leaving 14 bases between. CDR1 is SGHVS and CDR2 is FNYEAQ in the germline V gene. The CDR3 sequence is CASSSHGLPETQYF. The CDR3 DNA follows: TGTGCCAGCAGCTCCCATGGACTGCCGGAGACCCAGTACTTC. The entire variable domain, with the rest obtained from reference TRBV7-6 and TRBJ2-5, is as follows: GAGVSQSPRYKVTKRGQDVALRCDPISGHVSLYWYRQALGQGPEFLTYFNYEAQQDKSGLPNDRFSAERPEGSISTLTIQRTEQRDSAMYRCASSSHGLPETQYFGPGTRLLVL.

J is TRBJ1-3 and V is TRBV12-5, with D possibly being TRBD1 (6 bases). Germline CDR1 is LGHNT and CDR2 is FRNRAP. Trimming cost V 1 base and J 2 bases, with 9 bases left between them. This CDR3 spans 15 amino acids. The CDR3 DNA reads TGTGCTAGTGGTTTGGAGGGGGTACCTGGAAACACCATATATTTT. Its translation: CASGLEGVPGNTIYF.

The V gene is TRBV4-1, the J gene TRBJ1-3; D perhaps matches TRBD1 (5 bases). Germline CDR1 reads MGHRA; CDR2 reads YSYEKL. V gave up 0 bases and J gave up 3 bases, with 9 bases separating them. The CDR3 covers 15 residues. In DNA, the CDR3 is TGCGCCAGCAGCCAAGAAGGGACTCGTGGAAACACCATATATTTT. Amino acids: CASSQEGTRGNTIYF.

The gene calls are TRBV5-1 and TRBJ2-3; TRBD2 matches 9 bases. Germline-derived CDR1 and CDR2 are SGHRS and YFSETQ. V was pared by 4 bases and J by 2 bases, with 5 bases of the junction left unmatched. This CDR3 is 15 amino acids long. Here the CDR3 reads CASSVLAGATDTQYF. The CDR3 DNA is TGCGCCAGCAGCGTACTAGCGGGCGCCACAGATACGCAGTATTTT.

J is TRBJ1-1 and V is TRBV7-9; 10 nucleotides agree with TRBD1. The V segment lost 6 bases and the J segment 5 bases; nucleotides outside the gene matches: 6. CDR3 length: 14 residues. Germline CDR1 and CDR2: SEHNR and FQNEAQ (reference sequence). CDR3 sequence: CASRRQGAGTEAFF. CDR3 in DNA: TGTGCCAGCAGAAGACAGGGGGCAGGAACTGAAGCTTTCTTT. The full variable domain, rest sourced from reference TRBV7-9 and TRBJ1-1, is DTGVSQNPRHKITKRGQNVTFRCDPISEHNRLYWYRQTLGQGPEFLTYFQNEAQLEKSRLLSDRFSAERPKGSFSTLEIQRTEQGDSAMYLCASRRQGAGTEAFFGQGTRLTVV.

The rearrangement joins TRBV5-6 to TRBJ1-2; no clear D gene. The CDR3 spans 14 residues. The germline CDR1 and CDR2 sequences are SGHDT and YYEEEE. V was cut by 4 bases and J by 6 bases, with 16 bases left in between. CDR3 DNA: TGTGCCAGCAGCCCGCCGGCAGGCGGGAATGGCTACACCTTC. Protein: CASSPPAGGNGYTF.

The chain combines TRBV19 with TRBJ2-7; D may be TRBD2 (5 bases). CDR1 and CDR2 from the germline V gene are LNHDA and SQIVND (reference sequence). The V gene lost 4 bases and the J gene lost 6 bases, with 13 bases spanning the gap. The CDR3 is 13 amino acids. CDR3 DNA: TGTGCCAGTAGTACCCAGCTAGCATCCGAGCAGTACTTC. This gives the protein CASSTQLASEQYF.

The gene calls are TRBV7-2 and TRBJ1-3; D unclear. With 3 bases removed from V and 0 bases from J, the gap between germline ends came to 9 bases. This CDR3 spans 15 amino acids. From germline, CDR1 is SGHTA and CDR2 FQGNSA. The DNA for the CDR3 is TGTGCCAGCAGCTTGATTGGGAGCTCTGGAAACACCATATATTTT. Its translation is CASSLIGSSGNTIYF.

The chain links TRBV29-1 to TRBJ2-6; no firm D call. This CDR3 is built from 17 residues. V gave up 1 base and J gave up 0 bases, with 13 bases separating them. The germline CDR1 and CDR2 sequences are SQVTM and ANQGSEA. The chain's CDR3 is CSVEVWASPSGANVLTF. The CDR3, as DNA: TGCAGCGTTGAAGTATGGGCCAGCCCCTCTGGGGCCAACGTCCTGACTTTC.

The CDR3: CASSTGTSTYNEQFF. The CDR3, as DNA: TGTGCCAGCAGTACCGGGACTAGCACCTACAATGAGCAGTTCTTC. This chain connects TRBV27 to TRBJ2-1, with TRBD2 matching 9 bases. The V segment lost 5 bases and the J segment 2 bases; nucleotides outside the gene matches: 4. The CDR3 spans 15 residues. Germline V CDR1 and CDR2: MNHEY, SMNVEV (reference sequence).

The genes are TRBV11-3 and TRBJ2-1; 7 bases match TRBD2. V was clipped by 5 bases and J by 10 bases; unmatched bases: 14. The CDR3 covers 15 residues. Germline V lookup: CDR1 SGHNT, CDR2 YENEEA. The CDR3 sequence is CASSPLSGLGGEQFF. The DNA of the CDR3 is TGTGCCAGCAGCCCACTTAGCGGGCTGGGGGGGGAGCAGTTCTTC.